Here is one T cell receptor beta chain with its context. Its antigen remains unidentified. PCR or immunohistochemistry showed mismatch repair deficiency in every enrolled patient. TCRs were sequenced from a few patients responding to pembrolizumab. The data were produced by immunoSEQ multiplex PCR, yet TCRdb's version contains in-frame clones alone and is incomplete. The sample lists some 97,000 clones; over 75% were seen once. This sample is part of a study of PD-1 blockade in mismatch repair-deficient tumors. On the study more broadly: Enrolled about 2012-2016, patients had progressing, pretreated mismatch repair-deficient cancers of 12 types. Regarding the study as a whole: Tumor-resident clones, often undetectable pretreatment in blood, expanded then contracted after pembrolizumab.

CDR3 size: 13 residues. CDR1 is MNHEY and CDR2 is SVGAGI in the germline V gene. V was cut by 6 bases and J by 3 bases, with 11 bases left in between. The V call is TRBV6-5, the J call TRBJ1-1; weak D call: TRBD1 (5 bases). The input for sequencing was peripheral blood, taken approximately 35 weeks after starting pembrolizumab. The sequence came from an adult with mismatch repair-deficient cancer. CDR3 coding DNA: TGTGCCAGCAGACCGGGACCGCACACTGAAGCTTTCTTT. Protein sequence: CASRPGPHTEAFF.